The clone carrying this T cell receptor (beta chain) has more than one count but fewer than ten. Antigen unknown. The data stem from a study of T-cell memory formation after mild COVID-19. About the study: TCR clustering was largely donor specific.

One entry per CDR3 protein, called by TCRdb with MiXCR from the 5' RACE reads. Of about 290,000 distinct CDR3 sequences listed, 15% to 20% were seen once; the top ten hold 22%. Findings and caveats of the study: Among clones contracting day 15 to 85, CD4/CD8 was balanced, whereas later expanders leaned CD4+.

Input material: PBMCs or a T cell subset sorted from them (not recorded which). This clonotype was sampled from a man in his late teens or twenties who had mild COVID-19 (a few samples of this study predate the infection). Cell type and time point are not known.

Written as DNA, the CDR3 is TGTGCCAGCTCACCACCGAGCAATCCGGCTGAAGCTTTCTTT. As protein: CASSPPSNPAEAFF. V usage is TRBV18 and J usage is TRBJ1-1, with D hard to call. The CDR3 consists of 14 residues. Trimming took off 0 bases at V and 6 bases at J, with 11 bases between the two ends. CDR1 is KGHSH, CDR2 LQKENI, per germline.